These 24 T cell receptor beta chains came from one sample sequenced in a study of cytomegalovirus exposure and HLA in healthy donors. The PCR made use of 60 Vbeta and 13 Jbeta primers. Sequenced by immunoSEQ multiplex PCR; TCRdb stores in-frame clones only, minus some. The table lists nearly 200,000 clones, 75% to 85% of them singletons. The sample consisted of PBMCs. These receptors all stem from a male donor in good health and CMV-seropositive.

The chain employs TRBV29-1 and TRBJ2-1; 8 nucleotides align to TRBD2. Germline lookup yields CDR1 SQVTM and CDR2 ANQGSEA. V was clipped by 4 bases and J by 6 bases; unmatched bases: 11. CDR3 length: 15 residues. The CDR3 loop reads CSVGTGTRWSNEQFF. CDR3 DNA: TGCAGCGTTGGGACCGGGACTAGGTGGTCCAATGAGCAGTTCTTC.

The CDR3 is CASGTGTYEQYF. The DNA of the CDR3 is TGTGCCAGCGGGACTGGCACCTACGAGCAGTACTTC. The rearrangement uses TRBV11-3 and TRBJ2-7; perhaps TRBD2 as D (6 bases). The germline gives CDR1 SGHNT, CDR2 YENEEA. The CDR3 loop spans 12 amino acids. The V gene lost 8 bases and the J gene lost 2 bases, with 10 bases spanning the gap.

This chain uses TRBV13 with TRBJ1-4; D not certain. This CDR3 spans 14 amino acids. Germline values: CDR1 PRHDT, CDR2 FYEKMQ (reference sequence). Trimming cost V 3 bases and J 5 bases, with 10 bases left between them. CDR3 coding DNA: TGTGCCAGCAGCTTCGGGAGAGAGAATGAAAAACTGTTTTTT. This encodes CASSFGRENEKLFF.

This chain joins TRBV6-4 and TRBJ1-2; D not certain. The ends were cut back, 0 bases at V and 3 bases at J, with 11 bases in the middle. Per the germline V gene, CDR1 is MRHNA and CDR2 is SNTAGT. This CDR3 has 15 amino acids. The CDR3 DNA follows: TGTGCCAGCAGTGACTCCGGGGTTGGTGACTATGGCTACACCTTC. Encoded protein: CASSDSGVGDYGYTF.

This chain's CDR3 is CASRQGTYEQYF. In DNA, the CDR3 is TGTGCCAGCCGACAGGGGACCTACGAGCAGTACTTC. The chain joins TRBV6-5 to TRBJ2-7; 8 positions match TRBD1. CDR1 MNHEY and CDR2 SVGAGI come from the germline V gene. The V segment lost 8 bases and the J segment 2 bases; nucleotides outside the gene matches: 2. The CDR3 consists of 12 residues.

This chain connects TRBV6-5 to TRBJ2-7; D not certain. Per germline, CDR1 MNHEY and CDR2 SVGAGI. Trimming stripped 2 bases from V and 6 bases from J, with 11 bases between. This CDR3 is 13 amino acids long. The CDR3 protein is CASSYTGRREQYF. DNA of the CDR3: TGTGCCAGCAGTTACACGGGTCGTCGCGAGCAGTACTTC.

The chain combines TRBV19 with TRBJ1-1; 7 positions match TRBD1. J was trimmed by 5 bases and V by 7 bases; bases with no gene match: 7. The CDR3 sequence is 13 residues long. CDR1 and CDR2 (germline): LNHDA, SQIVND (reference sequence). The CDR3 nucleotides are TGTGCCAGTATTTTGACAGGGAGGACTGAAGCTTTCTTT. Its protein product is CASILTGRTEAFF.

The count of this clone is one. V usage is TRBV6-1 and J usage is TRBJ1-2, with 10 bases that match TRBD1. The V gene end was trimmed by 4 bases and the J gene end by 4 bases; junction bases not matched to a gene: 6. In germline, CDR1 is MNHNS, CDR2 SASEGT. The length of the CDR3 is 15 residues. The CDR3 nucleotides read TGTGCCAGCAGTGGAGGGACAGGGGAGGGCTATGGCTACACCTTC. Protein product: CASSGGTGEGYGYTF.

The chain has TRBV6-1 and TRBJ1-6, with 7 bases fitting TRBD1. Germline V gene lookup returns CDR1 MNHNS and CDR2 SASEGT. The CDR3 runs to 14 residues. The trim removed 2 bases at V and 8 bases at J, leaving 3 bases unmatched. CDR3 coding DNA: TGTGCCAGCAGTGAACGACAGGGATATTCACCCCTCCACTTT. The encoded protein is CASSERQGYSPLHF.

The chain links TRBV4-1 to TRBJ1-1; D perhaps matches TRBD1 (5 bases). CDR1 MGHRA and CDR2 YSYEKL come from the germline V gene. The CDR3 consists of 13 residues. The V and J ends lost 4 bases and 1 base respectively, with 7 bases between them. CDR3 DNA: TGCGCCAGCAGCCTGACAGCGAACACTGAAGCTTTCTTT. Its protein product is CASSLTANTEAFF.

V and J are TRBV30 and TRBJ1-6; 10 positions match TRBD1. The CDR3 runs to 14 residues. J lost 7 bases, V lost 4 bases, and 4 bases had no gene match. Germline V gene data show CDR1 as GTSNPN and CDR2 as SVGIG (reference sequence). CDR3 region: CAWTPGQGNSPLHF. The DNA of the CDR3 is TGTGCCTGGACGCCGGGACAGGGGAATTCACCCCTCCACTTT.

This chain uses TRBV21-1 with TRBJ2-4; the table's D call TRBD1 went unverified against the DNA. TRBV21-1 is deemed a pseudogene. The CDR3 is 15 residues long. The CDR3 bases are TGTGCCAGCAGCAGTGGGACAGAAGGAAAAAACATTCAGTACTTC. Its translation is CASSSGTEGKNIQYF.

J is TRBJ2-7 and V is TRBV7-3; 7 bases are shared with TRBD2. There are 15 residues in the CDR3. V shed 2 bases, J shed 0 bases, and the junction held 4 bases outside the gene matches. Germline loops: CDR1 SGHTA, CDR2 FQGTGA. CDR3 in amino acids: CASSLPAGPSYEQYF. CDR3 coding DNA: TGTGCCAGCAGCTTACCAGCGGGGCCCTCCTACGAGCAGTACTTC.

The rearrangement uses TRBV4-2 and TRBJ1-5; D remains unclear. The CDR3 spans 15 residues. Germline-derived CDR1 and CDR2 are LGHNA and YNFKEQ. Deletions cut 0 bases from V and 7 bases from J, with 13 bases between. The CDR3 region is CASSQESEREQPQHF. The CDR3 region has the DNA TGTGCCAGCAGCCAAGAATCGGAGCGGGAACAGCCCCAGCATTTT.

This clone was observed once. The chain combines TRBV5-6 with TRBJ1-5; D ambiguous. Germline loops: CDR1 SGHDT, CDR2 YYEEEE. The V end lost 0 bases, the J end lost 5 bases, and 3 bases lay between the germline ends. The CDR3 is 12 residues long. The chain's CDR3 is CASSLADQPQHF. DNA for the CDR3: TGTGCCAGCAGCTTGGCCGATCAGCCCCAGCATTTT.

This rearrangement joins TRBV28 to TRBJ2-7, with D possibly matching TRBD2 (5 bases). The CDR3 has 12 residues. The ends were cut back, 10 bases at V and 2 bases at J, with 12 bases in the middle. Per germline, CDR1 MDHEN and CDR2 SYDVKM. The CDR3: CATLALPYEQYF. In DNA form, the CDR3 reads TGTGCCACCTTAGCGTTGCCCTACGAGCAGTACTTC.

The V call is TRBV27, the J call TRBJ2-3; D possibly corresponds to TRBD1 (6 bases). Germline assignment: CDR1 MNHEY and CDR2 SMNVEV (reference sequence). The CDR3 contains 17 residues. Trimming took off 8 bases at V and 2 bases at J, with 23 bases between the two ends. The CDR3 spells CASQTLDSTLFTDTQYF. CDR3 nucleotide sequence: TGTGCCAGCCAGACTTTGGACAGCACTTTATTCACAGATACGCAGTATTTT.

This sequence joins TRBV30 and TRBJ1-2, with 9 bases aligning to TRBD1. Germline trimming cut 5 bases from V and 5 bases from J; bases unmatched to any gene: 6. Germline V gives CDR1 GTSNPN, CDR2 SVGIG (reference sequence). The CDR3 consists of 13 residues. The CDR3 nucleotides are TGTGCCTGGTTACGAGGACAGGGGTATGGCTACACCTTC. It codes for CAWLRGQGYGYTF.

This chain links TRBV7-2 with TRBJ2-7, with 7 bases lining up with TRBD1. After removal of 4 bases from V and 5 bases from J, the junction contained 5 bases not matched to a gene. The germline gives CDR1 SGHTA, CDR2 FQGNSA. The CDR3 sequence is 13 residues long. CDR3 DNA sequence: TGTGCCAGCAGCTCTAGGACAGGAAACGAGCAGTACTTC. This encodes CASSSRTGNEQYF.

This clone turned up a few times. The chain links TRBV10-3 to TRBJ2-5; D is perhaps TRBD2 (5 bases). The better agreement between TRBJ2-7 and the DNA end casts doubt on the J call. This CDR3 is 13 amino acids long. Germline CDR1 is ENHRY and CDR2 is SYGVKD. For the CDR3, the DNA is TGTGCCATCAGTGAGGCTGGAGGAAACGAGCAGTACTTC. Translation gives CAISEAGGNEQYF.

The chain links TRBV5-1 to TRBJ1-5, with D unresolved. The V end lost 3 bases, the J end lost 5 bases, and 12 bases lay between the germline ends. Germline V gives CDR1 SGHRS, CDR2 YFSETQ. The CDR3 loop spans 14 amino acids. The CDR3: CASSYSGRDQPQHF. DNA for the CDR3: TGCGCCAGCAGCTACTCCGGGAGGGATCAGCCCCAGCATTTT.

The V gene is TRBV7-9, the J gene TRBJ2-7; tentatively, D is TRBD1 (5 bases). This CDR3 region has 15 residues. Germline CDR1 is SEHNR and CDR2 is FQNEAQ (reference sequence). V shed 1 base and J shed 3 bases, with 13 bases lying between them. CDR3 amino acids: CASSLGLTQGYEQYF. For the CDR3, the DNA is TGTGCCAGCAGCTTAGGACTCACCCAGGGCTACGAGCAGTACTTC.

Concerning this clone itself: Other DNA variants within this sample encode the same CDR3. The rearrangement links TRBV11-2 to TRBJ2-3, with D uncertain. This CDR3 region has 12 residues. Germline CDR1 reads SGHAT; CDR2 reads FQNNGV. Deletions cut 7 bases from V and 0 bases from J, with 5 bases between. The DNA for the CDR3 is TGTGCCAGCACTCCTAGCACAGATACGCAGTATTTT. Translating it yields CASTPSTDTQYF.

The V call is TRBV19, the J call TRBJ1-2, with TRBD1 identical over 9 bases. Per germline, CDR1 LNHDA and CDR2 SQIVND (reference sequence). The J segment lost 1 base and the V segment lost 6 bases, leaving 6 bases of the junction unmatched. The CDR3 totals 15 residues. The CDR3 here is CASSPGTGHNYGYTF. The DNA of the CDR3 is TGTGCCAGTAGCCCCGGGACAGGGCATAACTATGGCTACACCTTC. Looking up the rest from reference TRBV19 and TRBJ1-2 gives the full variable domain: DGGITQSPKYLFRKEGQNVTLSCEQNLNHDAMYWYRQDPGQGLRLIYYSQIVNDFQKGDIAEGYSVSREKKESFPLTVTSAQKNPTAFYLCASSPGTGHNYGYTFGSGTRLTVV.